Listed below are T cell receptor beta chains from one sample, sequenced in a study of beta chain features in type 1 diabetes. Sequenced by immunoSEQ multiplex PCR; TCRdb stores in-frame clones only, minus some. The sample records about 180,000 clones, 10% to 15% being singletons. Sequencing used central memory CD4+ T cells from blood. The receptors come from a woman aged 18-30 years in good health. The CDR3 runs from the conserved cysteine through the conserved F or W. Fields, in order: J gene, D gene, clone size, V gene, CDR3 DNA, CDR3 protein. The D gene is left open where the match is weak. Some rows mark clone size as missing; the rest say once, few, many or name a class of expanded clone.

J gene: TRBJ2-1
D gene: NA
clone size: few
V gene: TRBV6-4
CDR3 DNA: TGTGCCAGCAGTGACTCTGCGGGATATGGTGAGCAGTTCTTC
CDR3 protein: CASSDSAGYGEQFF

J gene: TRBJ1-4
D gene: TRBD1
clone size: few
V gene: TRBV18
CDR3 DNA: TGTGCCAGCTCACGTGGACAGGGGGTTAATGAAAAACTGTTTTTT
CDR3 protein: CASSRGQGVNEKLFF

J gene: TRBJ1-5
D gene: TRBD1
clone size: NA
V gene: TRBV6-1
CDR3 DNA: TGTGCCAGCAGTGGACAGGGAAGCAATCAGCCCCAGCATTTT
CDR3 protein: CASSGQGSNQPQHF

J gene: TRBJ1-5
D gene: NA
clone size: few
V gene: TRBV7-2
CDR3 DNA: TGTGCCAGCAGCCCTACAGGGTTTCCTCAGCCCCAGCATTTT
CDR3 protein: CASSPTGFPQPQHF

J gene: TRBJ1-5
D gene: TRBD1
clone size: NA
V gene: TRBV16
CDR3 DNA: TGTGCCAGCAGCCCCGGACAGGCAAATAGCAATCAGCCCCAGCATTTT
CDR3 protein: CASSPGQANSNQPQHF

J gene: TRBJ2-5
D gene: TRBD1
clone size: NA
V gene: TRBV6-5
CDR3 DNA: TGTGCCAGCAGTCGACAGGGTGGTGAGACCCAGTACTTC
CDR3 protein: CASSRQGGETQYF

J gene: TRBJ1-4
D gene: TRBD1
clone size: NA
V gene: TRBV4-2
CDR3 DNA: TGTGCCAGCAGCCCAAAGACAGGGCCTAGTGAAAAACTGTTTTTT
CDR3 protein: CASSPKTGPSEKLFF

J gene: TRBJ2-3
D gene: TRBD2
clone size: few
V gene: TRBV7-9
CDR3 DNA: TGTGCCAGCAGCCCGGGACTAGCGGGAGTGGGCACAGATACGCAGTATTTT
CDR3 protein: CASSPGLAGVGTDTQYF

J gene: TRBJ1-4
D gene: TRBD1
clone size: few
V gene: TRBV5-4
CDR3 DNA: TGTGCCAGCAGCTGGGACAGGGGTCGCGAAAAACTGTTTTTT
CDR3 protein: CASSWDRGREKLFF

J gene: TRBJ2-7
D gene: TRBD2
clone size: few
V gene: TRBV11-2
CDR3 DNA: TGTGCCAGCAGCTTAGTGGGCGGGAGGGCCTCGTACGAGCAGTACTTC
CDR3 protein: CASSLVGGRASYEQYF

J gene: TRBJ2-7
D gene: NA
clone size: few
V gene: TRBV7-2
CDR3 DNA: TGTGCCAGCAGCTTTTACTACGCAAAGGAGCAGTACTTC
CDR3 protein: CASSFYYAKEQYF

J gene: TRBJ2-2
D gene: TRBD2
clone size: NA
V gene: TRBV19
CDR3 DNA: TGTGCCAGTACGGGACTAGCAAACACCGGGGAGCTGTTTTTT
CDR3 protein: CASTGLANTGELFF

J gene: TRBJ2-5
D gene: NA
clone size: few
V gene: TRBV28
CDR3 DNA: TGTGCCAGCAGTTCCGGTGGAGTGGGAGCAGGAGAGACCCAGTACTTC
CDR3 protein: CASSSGGVGAGETQYF

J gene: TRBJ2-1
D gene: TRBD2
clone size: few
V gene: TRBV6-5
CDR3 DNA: TGTGCCAGCAGTTACAGGGGAGGGTACAATGAGCAGTTCTTC
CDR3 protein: CASSYRGGYNEQFF

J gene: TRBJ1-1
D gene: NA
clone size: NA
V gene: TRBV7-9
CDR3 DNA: TGTGCCAGCAGCCGAAAGTCCGGGGGGCGTACTGAAGCTTTCTTT
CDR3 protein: CASSRKSGGRTEAFF

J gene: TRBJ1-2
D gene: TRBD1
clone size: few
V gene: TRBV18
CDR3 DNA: TGTGCCAGCTCACCCCTTGGACAGGGTTCCTATGGCTACACCTTC
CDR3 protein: CASSPLGQGSYGYTF

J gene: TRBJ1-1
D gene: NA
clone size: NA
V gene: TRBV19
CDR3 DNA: TGTGCCAGTAGTATCGGACAGTACATGAACACTGAAGCTTTCTTT
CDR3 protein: CASSIGQYMNTEAFF

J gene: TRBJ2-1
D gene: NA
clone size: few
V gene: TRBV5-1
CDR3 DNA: TGCGCCAGCAGCTTGATGGGGCCGGGAGATGAGCAGTTCTTC
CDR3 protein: CASSLMGPGDEQFF

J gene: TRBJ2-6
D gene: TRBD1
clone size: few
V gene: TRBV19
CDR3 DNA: TGTGCCAGTAGTCGACAGGGCTCTGGGGCCAACGTCCTGACTTTC
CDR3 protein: CASSRQGSGANVLTF

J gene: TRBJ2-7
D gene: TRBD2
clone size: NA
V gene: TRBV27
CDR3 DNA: TGTGCCAGCAGTTTAGGGCGGGACTACTACGAGCAGTACTTC
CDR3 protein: CASSLGRDYYEQYF

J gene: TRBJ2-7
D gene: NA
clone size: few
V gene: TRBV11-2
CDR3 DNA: TGTGCCAGCAGCTTAGGGGCTAGACAGGACTACGAGCAGTACTTC
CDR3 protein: CASSLGARQDYEQYF

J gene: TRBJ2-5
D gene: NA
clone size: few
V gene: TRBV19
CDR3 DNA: TGTGCCAGTAGTTATTCGGGTCTCCGCCAAGAGACCCAGTACTTC
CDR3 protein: CASSYSGLRQETQYF

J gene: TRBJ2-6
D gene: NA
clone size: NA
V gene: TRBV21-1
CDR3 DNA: NA
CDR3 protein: CASSFGQGANGANVLTF

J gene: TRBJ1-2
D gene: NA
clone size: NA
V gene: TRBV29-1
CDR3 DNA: TGCAGCGTTGAATTGGGGTACAGGAATCTGGGCACCTTC
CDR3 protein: CSVELGYRNLGTF

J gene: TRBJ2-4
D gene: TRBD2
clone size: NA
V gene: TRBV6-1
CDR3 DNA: TGTGCCATCAGTGATGGGACTAGTGGAAACATTCAGTACTTC
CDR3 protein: CAISDGTSGNIQYF

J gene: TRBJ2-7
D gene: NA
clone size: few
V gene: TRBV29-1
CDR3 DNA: TGCAGCGCCGGCCGCAGGGCGATCTACGAGCAGTACTTC
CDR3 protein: CSAGRRAIYEQYF

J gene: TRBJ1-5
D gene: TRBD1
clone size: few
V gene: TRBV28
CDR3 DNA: TGTGCCAGCAACCTGGGACAGGGGCTTGCTCAGCCCCAGCATTTT
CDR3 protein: CASNLGQGLAQPQHF

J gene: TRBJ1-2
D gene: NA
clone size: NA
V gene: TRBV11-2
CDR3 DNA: TGTGCCAGCAGCTCGGGGGTGGGGGGTTATGGCTACACCTTC
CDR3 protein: CASSSGVGGYGYTF

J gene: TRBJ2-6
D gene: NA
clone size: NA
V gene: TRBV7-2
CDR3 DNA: TGTGCCAGCAGTTCTGCGGGGTCTGGGGCCAACGTCCTGACTTTC
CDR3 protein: CASSSAGSGANVLTF

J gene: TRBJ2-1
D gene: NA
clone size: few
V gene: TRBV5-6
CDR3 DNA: TGTGCCAGCAGCTTGGCAGGGGCTTGGTTCTTC
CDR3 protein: CASSLAGAWFF

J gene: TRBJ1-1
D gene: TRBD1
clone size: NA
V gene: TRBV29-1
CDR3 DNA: TGCAGCGCCCCGGAGACGGGACAGGGCGACACTGAAGCTTTCTTT
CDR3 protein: CSAPETGQGDTEAFF

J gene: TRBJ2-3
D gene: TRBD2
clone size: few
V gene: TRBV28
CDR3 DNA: TGTGCCAGCAGTGTAGCGGGAGGAGGAGATACGCAGTATTTT
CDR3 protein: CASSVAGGGDTQYF

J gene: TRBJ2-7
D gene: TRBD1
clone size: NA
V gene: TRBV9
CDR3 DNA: TGTGCCAGCAGCGTAAGCCCACCGGGGACAGGGGAAATCGGCGAGCAGTACTTC
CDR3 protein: CASSVSPPGTGEIGEQYF

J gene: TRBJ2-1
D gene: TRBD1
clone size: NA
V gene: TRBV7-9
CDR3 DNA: TGTGCCAGCAGCTTAGACAGGGGAACCTACAATGAGCAGTTCTTC
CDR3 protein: CASSLDRGTYNEQFF

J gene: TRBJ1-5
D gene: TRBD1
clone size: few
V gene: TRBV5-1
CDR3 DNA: TGCGCCAGCAGCTCCGGGACAGGGGAACAGCCCCAGCATTTT
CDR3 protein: CASSSGTGEQPQHF

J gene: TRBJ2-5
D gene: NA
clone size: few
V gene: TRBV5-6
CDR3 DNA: TGTGCCAGCAGCTTTTTTGCAGGGTTTAGGGAGACCCAGTACTTC
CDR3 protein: CASSFFAGFRETQYF

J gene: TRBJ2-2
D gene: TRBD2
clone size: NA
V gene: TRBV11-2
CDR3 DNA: TGTGCCAGCAGCCCCCGACTAGCGGGAGTTTCCGGGGAGCTGTTTTTT
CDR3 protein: CASSPRLAGVSGELFF

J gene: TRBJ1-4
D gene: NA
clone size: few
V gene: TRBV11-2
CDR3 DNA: TGTGCCAGCACCCCCCGGGTAACTGGTGAAAAACTGTTTTTT
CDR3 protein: CASTPRVTGEKLFF

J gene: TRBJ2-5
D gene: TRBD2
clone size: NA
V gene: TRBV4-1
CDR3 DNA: TGCGCCAGCAGCCGGACTAGCTCGAGTGAGGAGACCCAGTACTTC
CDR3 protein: CASSRTSSSEETQYF

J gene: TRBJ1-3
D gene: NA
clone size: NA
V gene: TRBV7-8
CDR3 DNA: TGTGCCAGCAGCTCGACAGGCCTCTCTGGAAACACCATATATTTT
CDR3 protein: CASSSTGLSGNTIYF

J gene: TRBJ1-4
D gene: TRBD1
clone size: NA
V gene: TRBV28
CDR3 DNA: TGTGCCAGCAGTTTGGACAGGGGGAGAGAAAAACTGTTTTTT
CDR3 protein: CASSLDRGREKLFF

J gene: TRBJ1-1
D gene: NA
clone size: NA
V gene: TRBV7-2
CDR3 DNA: TGTGCCAGCAGCTCCGGTCGGAGAGGCACTGAAGCTTTCTTT
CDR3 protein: CASSSGRRGTEAFF

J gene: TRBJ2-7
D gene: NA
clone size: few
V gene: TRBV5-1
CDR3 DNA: TGCGCCAGCAGCACTAACTACGAGCAGTACTTC
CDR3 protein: CASSTNYEQYF

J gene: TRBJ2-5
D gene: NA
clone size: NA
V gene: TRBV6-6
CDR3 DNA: TGTGCCAGCAGTTACTCGGTACCTCAGGAGACCCAGTACTTC
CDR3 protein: CASSYSVPQETQYF

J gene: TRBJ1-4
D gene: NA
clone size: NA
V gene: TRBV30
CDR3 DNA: TGTGCCTGGAGCGCGACAGCGTTTAATGAAAAACTGTTTTTT
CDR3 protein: CAWSATAFNEKLFF

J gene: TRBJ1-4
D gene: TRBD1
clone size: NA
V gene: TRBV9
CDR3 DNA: TGTGCCAGCAACCGCCCGTCGGGGACAGGGGCTAATGAAAAACTGTTTTTT
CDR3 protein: CASNRPSGTGANEKLFF

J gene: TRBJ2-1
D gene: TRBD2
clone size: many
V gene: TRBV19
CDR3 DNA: TGTGCCAGTAGTATGAGACTAGCGAGTTACAATGAGCAGTTCTTC
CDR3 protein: CASSMRLASYNEQFF

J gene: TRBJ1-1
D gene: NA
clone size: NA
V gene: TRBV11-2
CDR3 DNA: TGTGCCAGCAGCCGGGGGGCCAGCTCCATGAACACTGAAGCTTTCTTT
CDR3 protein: CASSRGASSMNTEAFF

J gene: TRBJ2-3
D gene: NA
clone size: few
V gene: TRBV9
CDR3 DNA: TGTGCCAGCAGCGTAGTAAGTGGGGAGAGAGATACGCAGTATTTT
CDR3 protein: CASSVVSGERDTQYF

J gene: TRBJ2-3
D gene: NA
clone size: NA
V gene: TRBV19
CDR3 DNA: TGTGCCAGTAGTATCGAACAGCTTCGGGATACGCAGTATTTT
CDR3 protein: CASSIEQLRDTQYF

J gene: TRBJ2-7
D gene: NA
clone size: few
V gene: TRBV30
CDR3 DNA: TGTGCCTGGAACAAGGGAGGCGTAAACTACGAGCAGTACTTC
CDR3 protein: CAWNKGGVNYEQYF

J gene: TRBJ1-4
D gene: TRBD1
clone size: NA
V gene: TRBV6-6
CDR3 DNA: TGTGCCAGCATTAGGACAGGAAATGAAAAACTGTTTTTT
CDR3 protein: CASIRTGNEKLFF

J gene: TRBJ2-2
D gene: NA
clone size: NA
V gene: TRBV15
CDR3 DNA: TGTGCCACCAGCGCCCAGGGGTCAAACACCGGGGAGCTGTTTTTT
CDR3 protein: CATSAQGSNTGELFF

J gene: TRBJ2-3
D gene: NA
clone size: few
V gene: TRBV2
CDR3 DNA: TGTGCCAGCAGGCTGGGTTCAGGGGGGCCAGATACGCAGTATTTT
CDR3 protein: CASRLGSGGPDTQYF